This T cell receptor beta chain was retrieved from a study of blood T cell repertoires in COVID-19. About the study: COVID-19 samples, acute and convalescent, were from the United States, Italy and Spain. T cells, B-cell-depleted T cells, or PBMCs provided the cDNA or gDNA that served as material.

V lost 5 bases and J lost 2, with 2 bases in between. The CDR3 loop spans 11 amino acids. Germline loops: CDR1 SGHAT, CDR2 FQDESV (reference sequence). In the original processing: The authors estimated nucleated cell counts from reference gene primer amplification. TCRdb's table, derived via immunoSEQ multiplex PCR, lists solely in-frame clones and lacks some. That table furnishes V, J and clone size, whereas the DNA furnished D and trimming. The sample shows some 320,000 clones, 80% to 90% of them seen only once. This receptor was taken from a woman in her fifties or sixties who had recovered from COVID-19. Sequencing was done on a sample of peripheral blood. The J gene is TRBJ2-3, the V gene TRBV11-1; D ambiguous. The CDR3 loop is CASSHTDTQYF. In nucleotides, the CDR3 is TGTGCCAGCAGCCACACAGATACGCAGTATTTT.